This T cell receptor (beta chain) derives from a study of neurological immune-mediated disorders. V was pared by 3 bases and J by 4 bases, with 3 bases between. Germline CDR1 LNHNV, CDR2 YYDKDF (reference sequence). The CDR3 is 12 amino acids. This clonotype was detected many times. A 10-nucleotide random UMI tagged transcripts in template-switch 5'RACE cDNA synthesis. TCRdb called the 5' RACE reads again in MiXCR, with one record for every CDR3 protein. This table has about 76,000 distinct CDR3 sequences, 17% appearing once. The source is a woman aged 40 to 49 in good health. The sequenced material came from PBMCs. V is TRBV15 and J is TRBJ2-2; D remains ambiguous. The CDR3 is CATSRGTGELFF. The DNA of the CDR3 is TGTGCCACCAGCAGGGGCACCGGGGAGCTGTTTTTT.